The 23 T cell receptor beta chains below all came from one sample that was sequenced in a study of cytomegalovirus exposure and HLA in healthy donors. Generated by immunoSEQ multiplex PCR, the TCRdb table keeps only in-frame clones and is missing some. In the table there are roughly 150,000 clones, 94% of which are singletons. Sequencing was performed on PBMCs. Source of these receptors: a young man in good health and CMV-seropositive.

The chain couples TRBV5-8 to TRBJ2-7; tentative D call: TRBD1 (5 bases). The germline V gene has CDR1 SGHTS and CDR2 YDEGEE. This CDR3 region has 14 residues. Trimming removed 1 base from V and 3 bases from J, with 11 bases in between. CDR3 nucleotide sequence: TGTGCCAGCAGCTTGAGGGGCAGCTTCTACGAGCAGTACTTC. It is translated as CASSLRGSFYEQYF.

The CDR3, as DNA: TGTGCCAGCAGCCCAGACAGGGGGCCGGGGTGGGAGCAGTACTTC. Its translation: CASSPDRGPGWEQYF. The chain links TRBV4-2 to TRBJ2-7; 10 bases fit TRBD1. Germline loops: CDR1 LGHNA, CDR2 YNFKEQ. With V trimmed by 4 bases and J by 7 bases, 10 bases remained unmatched. CDR3 length equals 15 residues.

The table lists this clone with a few counts. The chain links TRBV7-2 to TRBJ2-7; tentative D call: TRBD2 (5 bases). In germline, CDR1 is SGHTA, CDR2 FQGNSA. The CDR3 runs to 14 residues. Trimming took off 4 bases at V and 2 bases at J, with 12 bases between the two ends. The CDR3 spells CASSSFEGTYEQYF. In DNA form, the CDR3 reads TGTGCCAGCAGCTCGTTTGAGGGTACCTACGAGCAGTACTTC. Full variable domain (remainder filled in from reference TRBV7-2 and TRBJ2-7): GAGVSQSPSNKVTEKGKDVELRCDPISGHTALYWYRQSLGQGLEFLIYFQGNSAPDKSGLPSDRFSAERTGGSVSTLTIQRTQQEDSAVYLCASSSFEGTYEQYFGPGTRLTVT.

The rearrangement links TRBV18 to TRBJ2-5; 8 bases are shared with TRBD1. The CDR3 runs 15 residues. Trimming at V came to 2 bases and at J to 2 bases, leaving 4 bases not matched to a gene. Germline V gene lookup returns CDR1 KGHSH and CDR2 LQKENI. As DNA, the CDR3 is TGTGCCAGCTCACCAAACAGGGGGAGGCAAGAGACCCAGTACTTC. This sequence encodes CASSPNRGRQETQYF.

The chain joins TRBV27 to TRBJ2-7; no clear D gene. V lost 4 bases and J 0 bases, leaving 4 bases between the germline ends. The CDR3 extends over 12 amino acids. In germline, CDR1 is MNHEY, CDR2 SMNVEV (reference sequence). CDR3 nucleotide sequence: TGTGCCAGCAGTTCCGGCTCCTACGAGCAGTACTTC. Amino acid sequence: CASSSGSYEQYF.

The chain couples TRBV7-3 to TRBJ1-2, with TRBD1 matching 10 bases. Germline V gene sequence: CDR1 SGHTA, CDR2 FQGTGA. V lost 4 bases, J lost 6 bases, and 2 bases stayed unmatched. The CDR3 has 13 amino acids. Written as DNA, the CDR3 is TGTGCCAGCAGCTCGGGACAGGGGAATGGCTACACCTTC. Its protein is CASSSGQGNGYTF.

The chain joins TRBV9 to TRBJ2-3; 7 bases match TRBD2. Germline CDR1 reads SGDLS; CDR2 reads YYNGEE. The CDR3 spans 14 residues. V was pared by 6 bases and J by 0 bases, with 4 bases of the junction left unmatched. The CDR3 DNA reads TGTGCCAGCACAAGCGGGGCTAGCACAGATACGCAGTATTTT. Protein: CASTSGASTDTQYF.

This rearrangement joins TRBV29-1 to TRBJ2-3; 10 positions match TRBD1. Germline values: CDR1 SQVTM, CDR2 ANQGSEA. After removal of 6 bases from V and 3 bases from J, the junction contained 3 bases not matched to a gene. The CDR3 is made up of 13 amino acids. CDR3 amino acids: CSVEGQGTDTQYF. The CDR3 region has the DNA TGCAGCGTGGAGGGACAGGGGACAGATACGCAGTATTTT.

The chain is built from TRBV25-1 and TRBJ2-5, with 11 bases matching TRBD2. The length of the CDR3 is 16 residues. J was trimmed by 0 bases and V by 6 bases; bases with no gene match: 6. Germline CDR1 MGHDK, CDR2 SYGVNS. The CDR3 coding sequence is TGTGCCAGCAGCGGACTAGCGGGCCTGTACCAAGAGACCCAGTACTTC. It specifies CASSGLAGLYQETQYF.

V usage is TRBV15 and J usage is TRBJ2-1, with 7 nucleotides matching TRBD1. This CDR3 region has 14 residues. Per germline, CDR1 LNHNV and CDR2 YYDKDF (reference sequence). V trimming: 6 bases; J trimming: 7 bases; junction bases outside the gene matches: 9. The CDR3 is CATSGRKQGNEQFF. The CDR3 DNA reads as TGTGCCACCAGTGGGCGGAAACAGGGGAATGAGCAGTTCTTC.

In DNA form, the CDR3 reads TGTGCCAGCAGCGGGGACAGCAAATACGAGCAGTACTTC. Translating it yields CASSGDSKYEQYF. This chain joins TRBV2 and TRBJ2-7; 7 bases map to TRBD1. Germline V gives CDR1 SNHLY, CDR2 FYNNEI. Trimming at V came to 6 bases and at J to 4 bases, leaving 6 bases not matched to a gene. CDR3 size: 13 residues.

The chain couples TRBV20-1 to TRBJ1-5; D is unresolved. With 3 bases removed from V and 4 bases from J, the gap between germline ends came to 4 bases. CDR3 length: 11 amino acids. CDR1 DFQATT and CDR2 SNEGSKA come from the germline V gene (reference sequence). This CDR3 is CSARENQPQHF. CDR3 DNA sequence: TGCAGTGCTAGGGAGAATCAGCCCCAGCATTTT.

The rearrangement links TRBV19 to TRBJ1-5; D perhaps matches TRBD1 (5 bases). V was shortened by 4 bases and J by 3 bases, with 13 bases between the two germline ends. CDR1 is LNHDA and CDR2 is SQIVND in the germline V gene (reference sequence). This CDR3 region has 15 residues. The CDR3 DNA sequence: TGTGCCAGTAGTAGTTATAGGGGTTCCAATCAGCCCCAGCATTTT. It encodes CASSSYRGSNQPQHF.

V is TRBV28 and J is TRBJ2-1; 8 nucleotides align to TRBD2. Germline trimming cut 5 bases from V and 9 bases from J; bases unmatched to any gene: 12. Germline loops: CDR1 MDHEN, CDR2 SYDVKM. This CDR3 region has 15 residues. DNA for the CDR3: TGTGCCAGCAGTCCCTTCACCGCCCGGGGGGGTGAGCAGTTCTTC. Its translation is CASSPFTARGGEQFF.

V gene TRBV27 combines with J gene TRBJ1-2; D not certain. The V end lost 0 bases, the J end lost 6 bases, and 11 bases lay between the germline ends. CDR1 and CDR2 (germline): MNHEY, SMNVEV (reference sequence). CDR3 size: 14 residues. Here the CDR3 reads CASSLSVRKNGYTF. CDR3 sequence (DNA): TGTGCCAGCAGTTTATCGGTCAGGAAAAATGGCTACACCTTC.

The chain is built from TRBV11-2 and TRBJ1-4; D is perhaps TRBD1 (5 bases). Germline CDR1 reads SGHAT; CDR2 reads FQNNGV. V shed 6 bases and J shed 3 bases, with 17 bases lying between them. The CDR3 has 16 amino acids. The chain's CDR3 is CASRGEATLPNEKLFF. The DNA of the CDR3 is TGTGCCAGCAGAGGGGAGGCGACACTACCTAATGAAAAACTGTTTTTT. Using reference TRBV11-2 and TRBJ1-4 for the parts outside the CDR3, the full variable domain is EAGVAQSPRYKIIEKRQSVAFWCNPISGHATLYWYQQILGQGPKLLIQFQNNGVVDDSQLPKDRFSAERLKGVDSTLKIQPAKLEDSAVYLCASRGEATLPNEKLFFGSGTQLSVL.

This clone was seen only once. This sequence joins TRBV28 and TRBJ1-2, with D tentatively TRBD1 (6 bases). Trimming cost V 3 bases and J 6 bases, with 11 bases left between them. The germline CDR1 and CDR2 sequences are MDHEN and SYDVKM. The CDR3 is 13 residues long. In DNA, the CDR3 is TGTGCCAGCAGTTTCCGGGACACTCATGGCTACACCTTC. This gives the protein CASSFRDTHGYTF.

Only one count was recorded for this clone. The chain joins TRBV5-1 to TRBJ2-7, with D perhaps TRBD1 (5 bases). The germline V gene encodes CDR1 SGHRS and CDR2 YFSETQ. V lost 3 bases and J 3 bases, leaving 16 bases between the germline ends. The CDR3 spans 15 residues. The CDR3: CASSYDSPSVYEQYF. Here the CDR3 DNA reads TGCGCCAGCAGCTACGACAGCCCTTCCGTCTACGAGCAGTACTTC.

This rearrangement joins TRBV2 to TRBJ2-7; D possibly corresponds to TRBD1 (6 bases). Germline V gives CDR1 SNHLY, CDR2 FYNNEI. V gave up 5 bases and J gave up 4 bases, with 9 bases separating them. The CDR3 runs to 12 residues. CDR3 bases: TGTGCCAGCAGTACAGGGTCGTACGAGCAGTACTTC. Its translation: CASSTGSYEQYF.

This chain connects TRBV2 to TRBJ2-7; no reliable D call. Trimming shortened V by 4 bases and J by 4 bases, and 8 bases separated the two germline ends. The CDR3 extends over 12 amino acids. CDR1 is SNHLY, CDR2 FYNNEI, per germline. The CDR3 loop is CASSVGIYEQYF. In nucleotides, the CDR3 is TGTGCCAGCAGTGTCGGTATTTACGAGCAGTACTTC.

This clone is a singleton in its sample. This chain joins TRBV5-4 and TRBJ2-2, with TRBD2 identical over 7 bases. V was pared by 5 bases and J by 6 bases, with 7 bases of the junction left unmatched. The length of the CDR3 is 14 residues. Per germline, CDR1 SGHNT and CDR2 YYREEE (reference sequence). The CDR3 DNA reads as TGTGCCAGCAGTGGGAGACTAGCCCCCGGGGAGCTGTTTTTT. Protein sequence: CASSGRLAPGELFF.

The chain carries TRBV29-1 and TRBJ2-5; D might be TRBD2 (6 bases). CDR3 size: 15 residues. CDR1 and CDR2 from the germline V gene are SQVTM and ANQGSEA. V shed 3 bases and J shed 2 bases, with 16 bases lying between them. This CDR3 reads CSVEAYWAGQETQYF. The CDR3 DNA reads as TGCAGCGTTGAGGCGTACTGGGCGGGGCAAGAGACCCAGTACTTC. The whole variable domain, filled in from reference TRBV29-1 and TRBJ2-5, reads SAVISQKPSRDICQRGTSLTIQCQVDSQVTMMFWYRQQPGQSLTLIATANQGSEATYESGFVIDKFPISRPNLTFSTLTVSNMSPEDSSIYLCSVEAYWAGQETQYFGPGTRLLVL.

This rearrangement joins TRBV6-5 to TRBJ1-2; TRBD1 agrees at 11 bases. The CDR3 runs 15 residues. Germline CDR1 and CDR2: MNHEY and SVGAGI. V lost 0 bases, J lost 8 bases, and 5 bases stayed unmatched. This CDR3 reads CASSYSGQGAGGYTF. The CDR3 DNA reads as TGTGCCAGCAGTTACTCAGGACAGGGGGCGGGAGGCTACACCTTC.